The present T cell receptor beta chain was sequenced within a study of CD8 T cells in ankylosing spondylitis. Whole-study findings and limits: A motif in TCR beta, a set of 8 or 9 highly homologous variants, appeared characteristic of ankylosing spondylitis blood. Significant enrichment of disease-linked clones was reportedly seen in matched ankylosing spondylitis synovial fluid.

J gave up 7 bases and V 1 base, and 1 base lay outside the gene matches. Germline assignment: CDR1 SGHVS and CDR2 FQNEAQ. The CDR3 sequence is 13 residues long. TCR beta libraries were made by quantitative 5'-RACE with molecular barcodes. TCRdb analysed the 5' RACE reads with MiXCR anew, one entry per CDR3 protein. The data show 200,000 to 250,000 distinct CDR3 sequences, around 18% seen once. This clonotype appeared a few times. The antigen is unknown. The sequenced material came from blood, either unsorted or a sorted T cell fraction (not recorded which). This clonotype was obtained from a male donor with ankylosing spondylitis. V usage is TRBV7-8 and J usage is TRBJ1-1; TRBD1 agrees at 9 bases. The CDR3 loop reads CASSLVGQGEAFF. The CDR3 DNA sequence: TGTGCCAGCAGCTTAGTGGGACAGGGTGAAGCTTTCTTT.